This TCR beta chain is from a study of blood T cell repertoires in COVID-19. The CDR3 has 13 amino acids. The V end lost 1 base, the J end lost 8 bases, and 11 bases lay between the germline ends. Germline V gene lookup returns CDR1 SGHTA and CDR2 FQGNSA. TCRdb's copy holds only in-frame clones and misses some; the assay was immunoSEQ multiplex PCR. The table shows some 120,000 clones, with 75% to 90% occurring only once. This receptor was taken from a human donor with acute or convalescent COVID-19. The donor label of this sample is uncertain. The sequencing input was peripheral blood. The chain couples TRBV7-2 to TRBJ1-2; possible D gene TRBD1, 5 bases. The CDR3, as DNA: TGTGCCAGCAGCTTAGGGAGGGGTATCGGCTACACCTTC. Residues: CASSLGRGIGYTF.